This T cell receptor (beta chain) was sequenced during a study of blood T cells in healthy people across ages. The study's findings and limits: Diversity was higher, and naive CD4+ cells more numerous, in long-lived donors than in aged donors.

V shed 2 bases, J shed 0 bases, and the junction held 5 bases outside the gene matches. In germline, CDR1 is DFQATT, CDR2 SNEGSKA (reference sequence). This CDR3 has 15 residues. Note on this clonotype: Antigen: not known.

Alongside a J-beta primer mix, a sample-barcoded 5' primer served in a second PCR lasting about 7 to 11 cycles. CDR3-containing paired-end reads numbering at least 2.5 million came from each sample. Via MiXCR, TCRdb re-called the 5' RACE reads, giving one row per CDR3 protein. Of about a million distinct CDR3 sequences listed, roughly 51% are singletons. Source material: blood. The V and J genes are TRBV20-1 and TRBJ2-7, with 9 bases lining up with TRBD1. The clonotype originates from a woman aged 60-70 years in good health. The CDR3 region is CSARPRTGASYEQYF. The CDR3 DNA is TGCAGTGCTAGACCCCGGACAGGGGCCTCCTACGAGCAGTACTTC.